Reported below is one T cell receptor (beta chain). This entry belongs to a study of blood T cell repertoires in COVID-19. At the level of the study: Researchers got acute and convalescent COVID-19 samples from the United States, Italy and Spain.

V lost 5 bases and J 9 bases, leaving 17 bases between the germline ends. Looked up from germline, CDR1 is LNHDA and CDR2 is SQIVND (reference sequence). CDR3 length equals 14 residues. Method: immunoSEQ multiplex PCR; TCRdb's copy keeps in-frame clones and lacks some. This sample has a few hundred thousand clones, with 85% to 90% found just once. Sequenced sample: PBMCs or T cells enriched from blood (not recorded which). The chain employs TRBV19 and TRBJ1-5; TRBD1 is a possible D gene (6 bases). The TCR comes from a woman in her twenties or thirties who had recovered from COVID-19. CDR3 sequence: CASSPRGPDMPQHF. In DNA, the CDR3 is TGTGCCAGTAGTCCCAGGGGTCCCGATATGCCCCAGCATTTT.